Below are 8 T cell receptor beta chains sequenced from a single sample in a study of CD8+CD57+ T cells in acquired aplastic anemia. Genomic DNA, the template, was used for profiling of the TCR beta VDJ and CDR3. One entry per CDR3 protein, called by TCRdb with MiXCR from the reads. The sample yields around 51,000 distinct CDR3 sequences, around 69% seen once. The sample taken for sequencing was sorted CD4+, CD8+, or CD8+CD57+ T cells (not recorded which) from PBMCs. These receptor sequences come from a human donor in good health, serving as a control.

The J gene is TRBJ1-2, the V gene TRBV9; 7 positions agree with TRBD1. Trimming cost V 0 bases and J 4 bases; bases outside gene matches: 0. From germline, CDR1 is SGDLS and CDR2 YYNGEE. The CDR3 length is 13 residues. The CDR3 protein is CASSVDRGYGYTF. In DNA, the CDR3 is TGTGCCAGCAGCGTAGACAGGGGCTATGGCTACACCTTC. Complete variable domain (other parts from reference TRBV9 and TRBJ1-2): DSGVTQTPKHLITATGQRVTLRCSPRSGDLSVYWYQQSLDQGLQFLIQYYNGEERAKGNILERFSAQQFPDLHSELNLSSLELGDSALYFCASSVDRGYGYTFGSGTRLTVV.

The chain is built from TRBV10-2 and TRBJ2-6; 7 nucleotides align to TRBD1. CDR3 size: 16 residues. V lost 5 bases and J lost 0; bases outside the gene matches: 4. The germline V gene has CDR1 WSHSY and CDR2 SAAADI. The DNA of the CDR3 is TGCGCCAGCAGTCACGGACAGGCCTCTGGGGCCAACGTCCTGACTTTC. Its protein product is CASSHGQASGANVLTF.

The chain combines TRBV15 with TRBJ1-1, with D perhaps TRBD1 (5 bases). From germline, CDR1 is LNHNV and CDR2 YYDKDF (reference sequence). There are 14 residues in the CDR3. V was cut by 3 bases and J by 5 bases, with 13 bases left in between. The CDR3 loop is CATSRDKGRTEAFF. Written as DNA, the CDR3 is TGTGCCACCAGCAGGGACAAAGGGCGGACTGAAGCTTTCTTT.

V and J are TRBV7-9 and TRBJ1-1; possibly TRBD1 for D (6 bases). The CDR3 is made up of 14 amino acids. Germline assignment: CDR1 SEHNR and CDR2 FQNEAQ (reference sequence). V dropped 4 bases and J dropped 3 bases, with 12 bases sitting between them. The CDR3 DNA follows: TGTGCCAGCAGCTCCCCGGGGGCAGACACTGAAGCTTTCTTT. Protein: CASSSPGADTEAFF.

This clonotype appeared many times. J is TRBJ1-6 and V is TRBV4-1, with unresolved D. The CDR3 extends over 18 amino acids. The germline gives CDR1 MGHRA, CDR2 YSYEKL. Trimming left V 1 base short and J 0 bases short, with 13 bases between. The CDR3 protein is CASSQVDMGFSYNSPLHF. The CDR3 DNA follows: TGCGCCAGCAGCCAAGTCGATATGGGGTTCTCCTATAATTCACCCCTCCACTTT.

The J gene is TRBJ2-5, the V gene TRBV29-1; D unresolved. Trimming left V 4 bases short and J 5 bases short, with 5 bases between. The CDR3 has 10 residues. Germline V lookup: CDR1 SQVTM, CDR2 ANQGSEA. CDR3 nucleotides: TGCAGCGTTGCCACGGAGACCCAGTACTTC. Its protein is CSVATETQYF.

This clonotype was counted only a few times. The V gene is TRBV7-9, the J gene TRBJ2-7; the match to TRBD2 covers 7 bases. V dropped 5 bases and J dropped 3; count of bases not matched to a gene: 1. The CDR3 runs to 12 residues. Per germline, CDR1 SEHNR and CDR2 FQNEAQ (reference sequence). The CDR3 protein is CASSGDYYEQYF. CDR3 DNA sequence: TGTGCCAGCAGCGGGGACTACTACGAGCAGTACTTC.

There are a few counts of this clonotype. CDR3 sequence reads: CASSPHRGSLSNEQFF. The CDR3 DNA follows: TGTGCCAGCAGTCCTCACAGGGGATCCTTGTCCAATGAGCAGTTCTTC. This sequence joins TRBV27 and TRBJ2-1, with 7 bases fitting TRBD1. V shed 5 bases and J 6 bases; nucleotides not matched to a gene: 13. Germline V gene lookup returns CDR1 MNHEY and CDR2 SMNVEV (reference sequence). This CDR3 spans 16 amino acids.